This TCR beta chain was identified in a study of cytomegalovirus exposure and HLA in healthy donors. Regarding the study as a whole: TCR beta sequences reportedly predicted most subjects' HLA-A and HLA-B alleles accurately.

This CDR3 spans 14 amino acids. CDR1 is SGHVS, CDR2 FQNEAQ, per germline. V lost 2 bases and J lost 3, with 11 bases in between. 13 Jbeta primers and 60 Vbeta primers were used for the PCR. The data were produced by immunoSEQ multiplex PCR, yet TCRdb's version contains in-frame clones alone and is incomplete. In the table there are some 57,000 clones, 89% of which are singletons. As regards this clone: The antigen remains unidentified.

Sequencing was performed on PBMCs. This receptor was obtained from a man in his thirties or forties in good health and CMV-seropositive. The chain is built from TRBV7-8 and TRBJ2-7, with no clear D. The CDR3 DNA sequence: TGTGCCAGCAGCTTAACAGTGAAAGGCTACGAGCAGTACTTC. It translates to CASSLTVKGYEQYF.